This TCR beta chain was captured by sequencing in a study of vaccination and CD4 T cells after COVID-19. Germline CDR1 reads LNHDA; CDR2 reads SQIVND (reference sequence). CDR3 length: 14 residues. V gave up 4 bases and J gave up 2 bases; unmatched junction bases: 5. As regards this clonotype: Its antigen is still unknown.

The treatment denotes: approximately nine-day PBMC culture with coronavirus spike peptide pools or control peptides (ViraFEST assay). The study sequenced cultured CD4+ T cell DNA using the Oncomine TCR Beta short-read assay. TCRdb passed the PCR reads through MiXCR, listing each CDR3 protein once. The sample holds 9,500 to 15,000 distinct CDR3 sequences; 20% are singletons and the top ten take about 14%. The receptor was isolated from a human donor who received a COVID-19 vaccine. Here the sequenced sample was CD4+ T cells from blood, cultured in vitro, taken before SARS-CoV-2 vaccination. The chain joins TRBV19 to TRBJ2-7, with 7 nucleotides matching TRBD1. This CDR3 is CASSTQGTTYEQYF. The CDR3 coding sequence is TGTGCCAGTAGTACACAGGGGACAACCTACGAGCAGTACTTC.